This T cell receptor (beta chain) appears in the sequencing data of a study of shared clonotypes between healthy human individuals. J lost 7 bases, V lost 3 bases, and 9 bases had no gene match. The V gene's germline CDR1 is KGHSH and CDR2 LQKENI. There are 15 residues in the CDR3. Each cell subset's genomic DNA was divided evenly among several immunoSEQ plates. DNA input for the unsorted PBMC replicate PCRs was approximately 0.3 ug, some 31,000 T cell genomes. Per the original data handling: Because ImmunoSEQ provided only junction sequences with no quality scores, the filtering differed. The repertoire was sequenced with immunoSEQ multiplex PCR; TCRdb's copy has only in-frame clones and lacks some. That table gives V, J and clone size, and the DNA gave D and trimming. The sample includes 450,000 to 500,000 clones, around 85% of them seen just once. Adult donors, all healthy and HIV-negative, had no recent acute infections or vaccinations.

The TCR sequence derives from a woman aged 40 to 50 in good health. Some clones in this sample may be carry-over from other donors' samples. Sequencing was done on a sample of PBMCs. The chain couples TRBV18 to TRBJ1-5; TRBD1 agrees at 7 bases. CDR3 bases: TGTGCCAGCTCACCCGATTTACAGGGGATGCAGCCCCAGCATTTT. Its translation is CASSPDLQGMQPQHF.